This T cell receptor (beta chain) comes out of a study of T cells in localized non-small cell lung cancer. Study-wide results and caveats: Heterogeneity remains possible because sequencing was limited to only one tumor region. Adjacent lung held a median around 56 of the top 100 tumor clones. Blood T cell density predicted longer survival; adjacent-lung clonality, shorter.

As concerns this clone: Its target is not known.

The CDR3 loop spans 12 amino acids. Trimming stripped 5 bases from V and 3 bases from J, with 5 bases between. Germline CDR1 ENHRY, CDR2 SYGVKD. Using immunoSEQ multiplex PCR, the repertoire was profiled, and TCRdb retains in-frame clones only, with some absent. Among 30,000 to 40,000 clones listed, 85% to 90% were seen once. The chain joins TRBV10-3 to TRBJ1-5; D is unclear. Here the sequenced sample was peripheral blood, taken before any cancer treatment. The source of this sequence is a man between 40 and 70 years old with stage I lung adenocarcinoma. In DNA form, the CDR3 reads TGTGCCATCAGTCCGAACAATCAGCCCCAGCATTTT. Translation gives CAISPNNQPQHF.